The 14 T cell receptor beta chains given below trace back to one sample, sequenced in a study of blood T cell repertoires in COVID-19. Using immunoSEQ multiplex PCR, the repertoire was profiled, and TCRdb retains in-frame clones only, with some absent. The table lists under 300,000 clones, approximately 80% of them singletons. Source material: peripheral blood. These receptors were taken from a woman aged 40-49 years who had recovered from COVID-19.

This chain links TRBV10-3 with TRBJ1-5; 8 positions match TRBD1. Germline V gives CDR1 ENHRY, CDR2 SYGVKD. J lost 2 bases, V lost 10 bases, and 4 bases had no gene match. This CDR3 has 13 amino acids. The CDR3 DNA reads as TGTGCCACCAGGGGGCTAGGCAATCAGCCCCAGCATTTT. Protein: CATRGLGNQPQHF.

V usage is TRBV7-3 and J usage is TRBJ2-3; 12 bases match TRBD2. CDR1 and CDR2 (germline): SGHTA, FQGTGA. This CDR3 has 16 amino acids. V lost 0 bases and J lost 4; bases outside the gene matches: 2. CDR3 region: CASSLTPSGGADTQYF. The CDR3 DNA sequence: TGTGCCAGCAGCTTAACCCCTAGCGGGGGGGCAGATACGCAGTATTTT.

In this sample, this clone turned up many times. The V call is TRBV30, the J call TRBJ1-1, with D maybe TRBD1 (6 bases). Germline CDR1 GTSNPN, CDR2 SVGIG (reference sequence). Trimming left V 4 bases short and J 9 bases short, with 18 bases between. The CDR3 is 13 amino acids. In nucleotides, the CDR3 is TGTGCCTGGATATGGCGGGGGCTGGGGCAAGCTTTCTTT. Amino acid sequence: CAWIWRGLGQAFF.

The chain is built from TRBV5-1 and TRBJ2-3; tentatively, D is TRBD1 (5 bases). This CDR3 spans 16 amino acids. The germline V gene has CDR1 SGHRS and CDR2 YFSETQ. The ends were cut back, 4 bases at V and 2 bases at J, with 17 bases in the middle. The CDR3 DNA reads as TGCGCCAGCAGCCCTGGGGCAGGGTTTAACACAGATACGCAGTATTTT. Its translation is CASSPGAGFNTDTQYF. Filled out from reference TRBV5-1 and TRBJ2-3, the complete variable domain reads KAGVTQTPRYLIKTRGQQVTLSCSPISGHRSVSWYQQTPGQGLQFLFEYFSETQRNKGNFPGRFSGRQFSNSRSEMNVSTLELGDSALYLCASSPGAGFNTDTQYFGPGTRLTVL.

The V and J genes are TRBV24-1 and TRBJ2-7; TRBD1 matches at 10 bases. V gave up 5 bases and J gave up 3 bases; unmatched junction bases: 12. The CDR3 totals 17 residues. Germline CDR1 reads KGHDR; CDR2 reads SFDVKD. The CDR3 here is CATSGPPGTGVNYEQYF. DNA for the CDR3: TGTGCCACCAGTGGACCCCCAGGGACAGGGGTTAACTACGAGCAGTACTTC.

This chain uses TRBV5-1 with TRBJ2-7; tentatively, D is TRBD1 (6 bases). The V gene lost 5 bases and the J gene lost 1 base, with 19 bases spanning the gap. The CDR3 runs 16 residues. Germline CDR1 reads SGHRS; CDR2 reads YFSETQ. The CDR3 is CASSLERQELSYEQYF. As DNA, the CDR3 is TGCGCCAGCAGTCTCGAGAGACAGGAATTATCCTACGAGCAGTACTTC.

V gene TRBV6-5 combines with J gene TRBJ2-7, with 10 bases that match TRBD2. The CDR3 loop spans 16 amino acids. V lost 2 bases, J lost 5 bases, and 9 bases stayed unmatched. Germline CDR1 is MNHEY and CDR2 is SVGAGI. CDR3 sequence reads: CASSYQVAGGFHEQYF. The CDR3 coding sequence is TGTGCCAGCAGTTACCAAGTAGCGGGGGGATTCCACGAGCAGTACTTC.

This clone was observed many times. This chain links TRBV6-5 with TRBJ1-1; unclear D gene. Germline CDR1 and CDR2: MNHEY and SVGAGI. This CDR3 comprises 15 residues. V was trimmed by 5 bases and J by 2 bases, leaving 15 bases between them. CDR3 loop: CASSRYAGSNTEAFF. The CDR3 nucleotides are TGTGCCAGCAGTCGTTATGCTGGGAGTAACACTGAAGCTTTCTTT.

The chain carries TRBV15 and TRBJ1-3; 7 bases line up with TRBD1. The J segment lost 0 bases and the V segment lost 5 bases, leaving 13 bases of the junction unmatched. The CDR3 runs to 18 residues. Germline CDR1 and CDR2: LNHNV and YYDKDF (reference sequence). The CDR3 region is CATSGSDRTDFSGNTIYF. CDR3 in DNA: TGTGCCACCAGCGGCTCGGACAGGACCGACTTCTCTGGAAACACCATATATTTT.

This chain uses TRBV12-3 or TRBV12-4 with TRBJ1-2, with 7 bases aligning to TRBD1. The CDR3 length is 12 residues. J lost 13 bases, V lost 2 bases, and 7 bases had no gene match. CDR3 sequence: CASSLSDRELTF. Here the CDR3 DNA reads TGTGCCAGCAGTTTAAGCGACAGGGAACTCACCTTC.

The V and J genes are TRBV11-3 and TRBJ2-4; D might be TRBD2 (6 bases). Trimming removed 4 bases at V and 8 bases at J, with 9 bases between. The CDR3 runs to 12 residues. Germline-derived CDR1 and CDR2 are SGHNT and YENEEA. This CDR3 is CASSSLAHIQYF. As DNA, the CDR3 is TGTGCCAGCAGCTCTCTAGCGCACATTCAGTACTTC.

The rearrangement links TRBV9 to TRBJ2-3; D remains ambiguous. The V gene's germline CDR1 is SGDLS and CDR2 YYNGEE. The CDR3 loop spans 14 amino acids. The V gene lost 4 bases and the J gene lost 2 bases, with 11 bases spanning the gap. The CDR3 loop is CASSSLQVTDTQYF. The DNA for the CDR3 is TGTGCCAGCAGCTCTCTGCAGGTCACAGATACGCAGTATTTT.

The CDR3 sequence is CASSRTGAFGNQPQHF. As DNA, the CDR3 is TGTGCCAGCAGTAGGACAGGAGCTTTCGGCAATCAGCCCCAGCATTTT. The V gene is TRBV6-2 or TRBV6-3, the J gene TRBJ1-5; TRBD1 matches 7 bases. From germline, CDR1 is MNHEY and CDR2 SVGEGT. V gave up 5 bases and J gave up 2 bases; unmatched junction bases: 9. The CDR3 has 16 amino acids.

V and J are TRBV19 and TRBJ1-1, with 7 bases aligning to TRBD1. Germline CDR1 LNHDA, CDR2 SQIVND (reference sequence). This CDR3 is built from 15 residues. V dropped 6 bases and J dropped 2; count of bases not matched to a gene: 9. The CDR3 DNA reads TGTGCCAGTAGCCCTAGACAGGGCGAAAACACTGAAGCTTTCTTT. This sequence encodes CASSPRQGENTEAFF.